Below, one TCR beta chain is given with its context. The antigen is undetermined. The data are from a study of graft-versus-host responses after intestinal transplantation. Here immunoSEQ multiplex PCR was the method, and the copy in TCRdb shows in-frame clones only, minus some. The sample includes approximately 49,000 clones, approximately 96% of them seen just once. CDR1 MGHRA and CDR2 YSYEKL come from the germline V gene. The CDR3 runs 15 residues. V was pared by 4 bases and J by 7 bases, with 10 bases of the junction left unmatched. V gene TRBV4-1 combines with J gene TRBJ1-2, with TRBD1 matching 9 bases. The sample was unstimulated CD8+ T cells sorted from spleen or lymph node cells, taken before transplant. The TCR originated in a human donor who was the organ donor for an intestinal transplant. The CDR3 DNA sequence: TGCGCCAGCAGCCTAGAGGGACAGGGTTCATCTGGCTACACCTTC. As protein: CASSLEGQGSSGYTF.